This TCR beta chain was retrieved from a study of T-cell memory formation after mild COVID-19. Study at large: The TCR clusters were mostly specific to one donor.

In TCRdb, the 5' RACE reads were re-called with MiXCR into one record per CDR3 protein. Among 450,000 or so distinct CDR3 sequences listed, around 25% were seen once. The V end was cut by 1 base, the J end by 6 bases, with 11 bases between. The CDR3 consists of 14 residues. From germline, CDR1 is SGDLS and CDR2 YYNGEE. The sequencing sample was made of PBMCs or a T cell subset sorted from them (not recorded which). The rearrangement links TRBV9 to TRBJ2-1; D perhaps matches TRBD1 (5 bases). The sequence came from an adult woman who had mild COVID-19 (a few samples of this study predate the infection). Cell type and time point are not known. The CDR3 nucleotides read TGTGCCAGCAGCGTACAAAAGGGGCGCAATGAGCAGTTCTTC. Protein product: CASSVQKGRNEQFF.